This T cell receptor beta chain emerged from a study of shared clonotypes between healthy human individuals (dated by TCRdb to the early 2020s). Regarding the research as a whole: The cohort included a few men and two women between 18 and 49 years of age. Per donor, leukapheresis produced somewhere between about 0.9 and 9 billion PBMCs. To increase sequencing depth and limit assay-specific biases, different laboratories used diverse techniques to prepare libraries and sequence TCR repertoires. For each donor, CD4 naive and CD4 memory were each run on three plates, CD8 naive on two plates, and CD8 memory on one plate. The study deeply sequenced blood TCR repertoires of several healthy adults to estimate repertoire size and the extent of clonotype sharing between individuals. On the study overall, not on this receptor specifically: Sampling was restricted to blood, and TCR repertoires in tissue are likely to differ from TCR repertoires in blood. Larger estimated clonotype richness was generally found for naive subsets than for memory subsets. Across a handful of donors, approximately 5% of naive CD4, approximately 3.6% of naive CD8, approximately 2.5% of memory CD4, and about 0.44% of memory CD8 clonotypes were shared. The genetic and exposure-history diversity represented was limited by the small number of donors. Based on pairwise subsampling, the degree of clonotype sharing among donors was expected to be affected by sequencing depth. Higher generation probabilities were observed for clonotypes shared by all four sorted-subset donors than for non-shared clonotypes. Even with the large sequencing depth, rarefaction of the sorted-subset datasets indicated that sequencing was incomplete.

Using the deep immunoSEQ assay, TCR CDR3 regions were amplified from genomic DNA by multiplex PCR. Extracted genomic DNA from each cell subset was distributed evenly across all wells of several immunoSEQ 96-well plates, and each plate was treated as a replicate. For sorted subsets, each replicate PCR was loaded with around 200 ng genomic DNA, equivalent to approximately 27,000 T cell genomes. Purified libraries were quantified with a Qubit 3.0 fluorometer, sized on a Bioanalyzer 2100, and re-quantified with the KAPA Library Quantification kit. Every immunoSEQ 96-well plate was sequenced on a dedicated single-read 150-cycle Illumina NextSeq 550 flow cell. The original pipeline was this. Because only junctional sequences without quality scores were contained in the immunoSEQ output, filtering matching that applied to full-length reads could not be performed. To assign V/J genes and CDR3, sequences were annotated using PyIR, a Python wrapper for IgBLAST v1.9, with IMGT germline references. Reads were removed for weak V/J assignments (E-value above 1e-6), missing CDR3, stop codons, out-of-frame junctions, or ambiguous translated residues. V3J clonotypes were defined as sequences sharing an identical inferred V gene, J gene, and CDR3 amino acid sequence. To compute the percentage overlap between repertoires, the number of shared unique clonotypes was divided by the size of the smaller repertoire. Repertoire richness was assessed with RTK rarefaction, the Chao1 estimator, and Recon v2.1 estimates of unobserved clonotypes. Generation probabilities were computed with OLGA for all TCRbeta clonotypes obtained by the gDNA method from several donors. TCRdb obtained this table from immuneACCESS and retained in-frame rearrangements with V and J assigned. These tables miss some clones; where compared with another copy, unresolved V genes account for less than half of the shortfall, and the remainder is unexplained. That table is the source of V, J and clone size, and D and trimming were worked out from the DNA. For this sample there are hundreds of thousands of clones; approximately 75% appear just once. The ten largest account for about 1.8% of the sample.

Details on this clone: The antigen it binds to is not known. The input lacks base qualities; no much larger clone sits a single base away.

Inclusive of the bounding cysteine and phenylalanine, the CDR3 is 14 residues long. Solely the CDR3 DNA is kept, with 42 bases framed from the first base. The junction shows trimming of 1 base on V and 4 bases on J, plus 7 bases between the germline ends. CDR1 and CDR2 (SGHAT, FQNNGV) derive from the germline V gene. The donors were healthy, HIV-negative adults with no recently reported acute infections or vaccinations. Every donor was a Caucasian adult residing in Nashville, Tennessee, USA. Magnetic negative selection was used to enrich CD4+ T cells, after which naive cells were positively selected on CD45RA and the negative fraction became the memory subset. Blood was collected by leukapheresis, and PBMCs were isolated by Ficoll-Histopaque density gradient centrifugation and then cryopreserved in liquid nitrogen vapor phase. Analytical flow cytometry was used to check the purity and quantity of every magnetically sorted T cell population. From each sorted fraction, genomic DNA was isolated and quantified by UV absorbance on a Nanodrop 2000c.

The sequence links TRBV11-2 to TRBJ2-2; the D gene remains uncertain. The clonotype comes from a woman aged 30 to 39 in good health. Sequenced material: memory CD4+ T cells sorted from blood. In light of the paper, this sample's cell subset or site label describes: CD45RA-negative fraction. The CDR3 corresponds to CASSLAGVTGELFF. The sequence in DNA is TGTGCCAGCAGCTTAGCGGGTGTCACCGGGGAGCTGTTTTTT.